The sequence of this T cell receptor beta chain was determined in a study of blood T cells in healthy people across ages. To note about this clonotype: The antigen is unknown.

Next came a second PCR, run for roughly 6 to 11 cycles, which used a sample-barcoded 5' primer along with a J-beta primer mix. MiXCR, applied by TCRdb to the 5' RACE reads, yields one record per CDR3 protein. Of approximately 600,000 distinct CDR3 sequences in the sample, under 65% were seen once. Study-level results: No conclusive comparison of naive versus antigen-experienced cells was possible with unsorted PBMCs. Age brought a roughly linear fall in TCR beta diversity measured per million T cells.

The authors drew about 10 milliliters of peripheral blood from each donor. Germline CDR1 SQVTM, CDR2 ANQGSEA. The CDR3 has 10 residues. The chain combines TRBV29-1 with TRBJ1-1, with D hard to call. The clonotype was recovered from a man in his sixties in good health. Source material: blood. The CDR3 protein is CTAENTEAFF. CDR3 in DNA: TGCACGGCAGAGAACACTGAAGCTTTCTTT.